The 28 T cell receptor beta chains below come from one sample, sequenced in a study of prognosis after radiotherapy for stage I lung cancer. The authors amplified TCR beta CDR3 from genomic DNA using two-round multiplex PCR. With primers specific to each TRBV and TRBJ gene, the first-round PCR was performed. TCRdb re-called the multiplex PCR reads with MiXCR, one entry per CDR3 protein. The sample records fewer than 40,000 distinct CDR3 sequences, around 34% being singletons. The sample here was PBMCs, taken before or after stereotactic body radiation therapy (not recorded which). All receptors derive from a donor over 45 with non-small cell lung cancer.

This clonotype has at least ten counts. The chain couples TRBV15 to TRBJ1-6, with D possibly TRBD1 on 6 matching bases. This CDR3 is built from 13 residues. The germline V gene has CDR1 LNHNV and CDR2 YYDKDF (reference sequence). V lost 6 bases, J lost 7 bases, and 10 bases lay in between. The DNA for the CDR3 is TGTGCCACCAGTAAAGACAGGAATTCACCCCTCCACTTT. Translation gives CATSKDRNSPLHF.

This clonotype was observed at least ten times. The V gene is TRBV28, the J gene TRBJ2-6; possibly TRBD1 for D (5 bases). V lost 4 bases and J lost 2, with 6 bases in between. The CDR3 contains 14 residues. Per the germline V gene, CDR1 is MDHEN and CDR2 is SYDVKM. CDR3 bases: TGTGCCAGCAGTTCAGGGACTGGGGCCAACGTCCTGACTTTC. It yields the protein CASSSGTGANVLTF.

The J gene is TRBJ1-2, the V gene TRBV6-2 or TRBV6-3; 11 bases fit TRBD1. V shed 4 bases and J 6 bases; nucleotides not matched to a gene: 10. The germline V gene has CDR1 MNHEY and CDR2 SVGEGT. The CDR3 sequence is 16 residues long. The chain's CDR3 is CASSSETRTGGDGYTF. The CDR3 DNA sequence: TGTGCCAGCAGTTCCGAGACCAGGACAGGGGGCGATGGCTACACCTTC.

This clonotype was detected many times. The chain combines TRBV6-9 with TRBJ2-3, with 9 bases identical to TRBD2. The CDR3 has 14 residues. The trim removed 4 bases at V and 6 bases at J, leaving 5 bases unmatched. Germline V gives CDR1 MNHGY, CDR2 SVAAGI. CDR3 DNA: TGTGCCAGCAGTTTGGGACTAGCCTTTGATACGCAGTATTTT. Protein product: CASSLGLAFDTQYF.

The chain carries TRBV12-3 or TRBV12-4 and TRBJ2-2, with 8 nucleotides matching TRBD1. The CDR3 totals 15 residues. Unmatched junction bases numbered 17, after V lost 6 bases and J lost 14 bases. The CDR3 nucleotides read TGTGCCAGCAGGGACGAGACAGGGGATTCTTGGTATCTGTTTTTT. It codes for CASRDETGDSWYLFF.

As to this clonotype: One junction end disagrees with the germline gene, perhaps due to a read error. The chain joins TRBV2 to TRBJ2-1; TRBD2 matches 9 bases. Germline-derived CDR1 and CDR2 are SNHLY and FYNNEI. This CDR3 comprises 17 residues. The CDR3 bases are TGTGCCAGCGTTTTAGGAGGCGGGGGGGGTTCCTACAATGAGCATTTCTTT. As protein: CASVLGGGGGSYNEHFF.

This clonotype was observed a handful of times. With only one base between it and a far larger clone, this is likely a read error. The V call is TRBV6-5, the J call TRBJ2-1; 11 bases agree with TRBD2. Germline V lookup: CDR1 MNHEY, CDR2 SVGAGI. With 3 bases clipped from V and 8 bases from J, the junction kept 6 bases outside the gene matches. The CDR3 loop spans 15 amino acids. CDR3 amino acids: CASSYLLAGADEQFF. The CDR3 nucleotides are TGTGCCAGCAGTTATCTACTAGCGGGGGCCGATGAGCAGTTCTTC.

Concerning this clonotype itself: Since a much larger clone is just one base distant, this may be a read error. This sequence joins TRBV4-2 and TRBJ1-5; perhaps TRBD1 as D (6 bases). The CDR3 is 18 amino acids. Germline lookup yields CDR1 LGHNA and CDR2 YNFKEQ. V lost 0 bases to trimming and J lost 7 bases, with 22 bases between them. The CDR3 sequence: CASSQDWDLGGGGQPQHF. The CDR3 bases are TGTGCCAGCAGCCAAGATTGGGACTTGGGGGGCGGAGGACAGCCCCAGCATTTT.

This clonotype was observed at least ten times. V usage is TRBV29-1 and J usage is TRBJ2-1; 7 positions match TRBD1. V dropped 6 bases and J dropped 9; count of bases not matched to a gene: 11. The CDR3 has 13 amino acids. Germline CDR1 SQVTM, CDR2 ANQGSEA. The CDR3 DNA follows: TGCAGCGTCGACAGGGATTTTGGGGGTGAGCAGTTCTTC. It is translated as CSVDRDFGGEQFF.

CDR3 DNA: TGTGCCAGCAGTGAGATAAGGGAGACCCAGTACTTC. As protein: CASSEIRETQYF. This chain connects TRBV6-2 or TRBV6-3 to TRBJ2-5; no clear D. CDR1 is MNHEY, CDR2 SVGEGT, per germline. The CDR3 totals 12 residues. The V end was cut by 5 bases, the J end by 5 bases, with 9 bases between.

This clonotype was seen ten or more times. The gene calls are TRBV28 and TRBJ2-2; a possible D gene is TRBD1 (6 bases). The ends were cut back, 10 bases at V and 2 bases at J, with 11 bases in the middle. Germline loops: CDR1 MDHEN, CDR2 SYDVKM. The CDR3 sequence is 13 residues long. CDR3 sequence: CATQDRNTGELFF. The CDR3 DNA reads as TGTGCCACCCAGGACAGAAACACCGGGGAGCTGTTTTTT.

This clonotype was seen a few times. This rearrangement joins TRBV24-1 to TRBJ2-7; D is uncertain. This CDR3 contains 13 residues. The V and J ends lost 4 bases and 4 bases respectively, with 10 bases between them. Germline V gives CDR1 KGHDR, CDR2 SFDVKD. The DNA of the CDR3 is TGTGCCACCAGTGACTATGACCAATACGAGCAGTACTTC. This gives the protein CATSDYDQYEQYF.

As regards this clonotype: The conserved phenylalanine or tryptophan is not found at the CDR3 terminus, so this likely reflects a read error. This sequence joins TRBV28 and TRBJ2-5; tentative D call: TRBD2 (5 bases). Looked up from germline, CDR1 is MDHEN and CDR2 is SYDVKM. This CDR3 comprises 18 residues. CDR3 residues: CATAHGVRMSRLGETQYY. The CDR3 DNA is TGTGCCACCGCCCACGGGGTTCGTATGAGCCGACTCGGAGAGACACAGTACTAC.

The chain couples TRBV28 to TRBJ2-2; 9 positions match TRBD1. This CDR3 spans 14 amino acids. Germline V lookup: CDR1 MDHEN, CDR2 SYDVKM. V was pared by 5 bases and J by 7 bases, with 5 bases of the junction left unmatched. The CDR3 sequence is CASSSGQGNGELFF. CDR3 bases: TGTGCCAGCAGTAGTGGACAGGGGAACGGGGAGCTGTTTTTT.

V usage is TRBV12-3 or TRBV12-4 and J usage is TRBJ2-7; TRBD2 might be the D (6 bases). This CDR3 spans 16 amino acids. Trimming took 4 bases from V and 3 from J, leaving 19 bases between them. The CDR3 nucleotides read TGTGCCAGCAGTTACCTCCCAGCGGGCCACTTCTACGAGCAGTACTTC. It translates to CASSYLPAGHFYEQYF.

This clonotype was recorded at least ten times. Since a much larger clone is just one base distant, this may be a read error. J is TRBJ2-3 and V is TRBV12-3 or TRBV12-4; D possibly uses TRBD1 or TRBD2 (5 bases each). With 5 bases removed from V and 2 bases from J, the gap between germline ends came to 17 bases. CDR3 length equals 16 residues. The CDR3 spells CASSARDGEYTDTQYF. The DNA of the CDR3 is TGTGCCAGCAGTGCCCGGGACGGGGAATACACAGATACGCAGTATTTT.

This clonotype was seen many times. The chain couples TRBV5-5 to TRBJ2-7; 10 bases fit TRBD2. Germline values: CDR1 SGHKS, CDR2 YYEKEE (reference sequence). The CDR3 loop spans 17 amino acids. Trimming took 0 bases from V and 6 from J; bases not matched to a gene: 12. The CDR3 nucleotides read TGTGCCAGCAGCTTGGAAGGTCCCACTAGCGGGACGGGCGAGCAGTACTTC. Translating gives CASSLEGPTSGTGEQYF.

On this clonotype itself: A far larger clone differs by one base, so this is likely a read error. V usage is TRBV6-4 and J usage is TRBJ2-7; D is undetermined. CDR1 and CDR2 (germline): MRHNA, SNTAGT. The germline V and J ends were trimmed by 6 bases and 2 bases, with 11 bases remaining between them. The CDR3 totals 13 residues. The CDR3 nucleotides are TGTGCCAGCAGGACTCTGGGCCCCTACGAGCAGTACTTC. Its protein product is CASRTLGPYEQYF.

This clonotype was recorded many times. The genes are TRBV6-2 or TRBV6-3 and TRBJ2-1; D is tentatively TRBD1 or TRBD2 (6 bases each). The CDR3 is made up of 14 amino acids. Trimming took off 10 bases at V and 0 bases at J, with 13 bases between the two ends. Germline V lookup: CDR1 MNHEY, CDR2 SVGEGT. The CDR3: CANGGGSSYNEQFF. CDR3 DNA sequence: TGTGCCAACGGGGGCGGAAGCTCCTACAATGAGCAGTTCTTC.

This clonotype was recorded at least ten times. This rearrangement joins TRBV6-4 to TRBJ2-2, with a weak D call TRBD1 (6 bases). From germline, CDR1 is MRHNA and CDR2 SNTAGT. V lost 6 bases and J lost 1, with 9 bases in between. The CDR3 length is 14 residues. The CDR3 sequence is CASSPRGNTGELFF. The CDR3 coding sequence is TGTGCCAGCAGCCCCAGGGGGAACACCGGGGAGCTGTTTTTT.

The sample holds many counts of this clonotype. The chain uses TRBV28 and TRBJ2-7; no reliable D call. Trimming removed 3 bases at V and 5 bases at J, with 11 bases between. The CDR3 extends over 13 amino acids. Looked up from germline, CDR1 is MDHEN and CDR2 is SYDVKM. CDR3 in amino acids: CASSFMAEHEQYF. In DNA form, the CDR3 reads TGTGCCAGCAGTTTCATGGCTGAACACGAGCAGTACTTC.

This clonotype has a count of ten or more. V is TRBV9 and J is TRBJ2-7; 8 bases map to TRBD1. Germline V lookup: CDR1 SGDLS, CDR2 YYNGEE. The CDR3 covers 15 residues. With 0 bases clipped from V and 2 bases from J, the junction kept 4 bases outside the gene matches. The DNA for the CDR3 is TGTGCCAGCAGCGTAGGAGGGACAGGAACCTACGAGCAGTACTTC. The encoded protein is CASSVGGTGTYEQYF.

This clonotype was observed at least ten times. V and J are TRBV27 and TRBJ2-1; D might be TRBD1 (6 bases). CDR3 length: 16 amino acids. Germline V gene sequence: CDR1 MNHEY, CDR2 SMNVEV (reference sequence). V was trimmed by 8 bases and J by 6 bases, leaving 23 bases between them. CDR3 coding DNA: TGTGCCAGCGAGGCCCAAGGCAGGGGCTTTGGCAATGAGCAGTTCTTC. It translates to CASEAQGRGFGNEQFF.

This clonotype was counted at least ten times. This chain joins TRBV10-2 and TRBJ1-6; possibly TRBD1 for D (6 bases). The CDR3 is 17 residues long. Germline CDR1 WSHSY, CDR2 SAAADI. V was clipped by 2 bases and J by 6 bases, with 17 bases between them. CDR3 DNA: TGCGCCAGCAGTGAGACTCGGGGAGGGGGGACTAATTCACCCCTCCACTTT. It codes for CASSETRGGGTNSPLHF.

This clonotype was observed many times. The rearrangement uses TRBV15 and TRBJ2-3; the D call may be TRBD1 or TRBD2 (5 bases each). The CDR3 extends over 14 amino acids. V lost 1 base, J lost 9 bases, and 14 bases lay in between. Germline V gene data show CDR1 as LNHNV and CDR2 as YYDKDF (reference sequence). In nucleotides, the CDR3 is TGTGCCACCAGCAGAGGGTGGTTGGGGGAGACGCAGTATTTT. It codes for CATSRGWLGETQYF.

As for this clonotype: A much larger clonotype is one base distant, so this may be a read error. The chain recombines TRBV29-1 with TRBJ2-7; D might be TRBD2 (5 bases). CDR3 length equals 13 residues. Germline-derived CDR1 and CDR2 are SQVTM and ANQGSEA. V was clipped by 5 bases and J by 0 bases, with 11 bases between them. The CDR3 spells CSVCSVSSYEQYF. CDR3 DNA sequence: TGCAGCGTTTGTAGCGTTTCCTCCTACGAGCAGTACTTC.

This clonotype was seen ten or more times. The rearrangement uses TRBV6-5 and TRBJ1-5, with D tentatively TRBD1 (6 bases). CDR1 is MNHEY and CDR2 is SVGAGI in the germline V gene. The CDR3 sequence is 18 residues long. Between the trimmed V and J ends, which lost 1 base and 4 bases, there was a span of 20 bases. Here the CDR3 reads CASSYFYRTAGGNQPQHF. DNA of the CDR3: TGTGCCAGCAGTTACTTTTACCGGACAGCCGGCGGTAATCAGCCCCAGCATTTT.

The chain is built from TRBV6-2 or TRBV6-3 and TRBJ2-7; maybe TRBD1 (5 bases). The CDR3 consists of 13 residues. CDR1 and CDR2 from the germline V gene are MNHEY and SVGEGT. V lost 5 bases to trimming and J lost 7 bases, with 15 bases between them. CDR3 loop: CASSTSGLREQYF. As DNA, the CDR3 is TGTGCCAGCAGTACCTCAGGGCTAAGGGAGCAGTACTTC.